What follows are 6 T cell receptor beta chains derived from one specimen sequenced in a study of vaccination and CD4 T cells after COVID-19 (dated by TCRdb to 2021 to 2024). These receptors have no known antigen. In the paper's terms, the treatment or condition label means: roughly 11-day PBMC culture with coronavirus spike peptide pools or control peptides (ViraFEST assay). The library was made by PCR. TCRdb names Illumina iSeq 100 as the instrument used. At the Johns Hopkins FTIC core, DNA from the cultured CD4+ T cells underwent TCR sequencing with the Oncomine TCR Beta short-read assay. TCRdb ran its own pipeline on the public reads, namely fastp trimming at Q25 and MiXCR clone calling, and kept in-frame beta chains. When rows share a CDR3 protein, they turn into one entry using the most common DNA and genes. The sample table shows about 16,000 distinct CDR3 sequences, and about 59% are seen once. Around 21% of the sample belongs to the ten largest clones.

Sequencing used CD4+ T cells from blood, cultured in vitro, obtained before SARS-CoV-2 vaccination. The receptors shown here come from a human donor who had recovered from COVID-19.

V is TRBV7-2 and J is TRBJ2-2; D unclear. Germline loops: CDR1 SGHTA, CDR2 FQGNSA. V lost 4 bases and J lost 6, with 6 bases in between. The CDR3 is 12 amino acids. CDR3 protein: CASSYRAGELFF. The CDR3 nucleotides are TGTGCCAGCAGCTACCGGGCCGGGGAGCTGTTTTTT.

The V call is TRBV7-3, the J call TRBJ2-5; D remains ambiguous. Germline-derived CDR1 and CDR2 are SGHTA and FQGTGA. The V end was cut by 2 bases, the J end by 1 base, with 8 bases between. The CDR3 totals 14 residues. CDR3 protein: CASSLSAAQETQYF. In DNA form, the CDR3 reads TGTGCCAGCAGCTTATCGGCAGCCCAAGAGACCCAGTACTTC.

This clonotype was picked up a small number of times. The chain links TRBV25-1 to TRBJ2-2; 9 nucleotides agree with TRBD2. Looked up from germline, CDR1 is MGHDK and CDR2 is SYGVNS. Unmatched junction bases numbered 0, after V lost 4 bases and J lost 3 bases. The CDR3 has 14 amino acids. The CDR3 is CASSGTSDTGELFF. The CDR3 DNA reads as TGTGCCAGCAGTGGGACTAGCGACACCGGGGAGCTGTTTTTT. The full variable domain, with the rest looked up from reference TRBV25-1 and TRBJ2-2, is EADIYQTPRYLVIGTGKKITLECSQTMGHDKMYWYQQDPGMELHLIHYSYGVNSTEKGDLSSESTVSRIRTEHFPLTLESARPSHTSQYLCASSGTSDTGELFFGEGSRLTVL.

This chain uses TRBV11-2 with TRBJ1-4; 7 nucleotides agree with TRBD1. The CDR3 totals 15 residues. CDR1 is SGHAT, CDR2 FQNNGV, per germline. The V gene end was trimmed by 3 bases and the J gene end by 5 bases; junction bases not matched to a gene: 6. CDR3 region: CASSFRGTDNEKLFF. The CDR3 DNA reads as TGTGCCAGCAGCTTTAGGGGGACAGACAATGAAAAACTGTTTTTT.

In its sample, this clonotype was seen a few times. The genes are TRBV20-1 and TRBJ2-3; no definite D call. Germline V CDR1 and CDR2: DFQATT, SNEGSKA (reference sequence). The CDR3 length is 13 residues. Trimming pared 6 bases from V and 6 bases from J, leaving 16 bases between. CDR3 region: CSAENGMADTQYF. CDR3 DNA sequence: TGCAGTGCGGAGAATGGAATGGCGGATACGCAGTATTTT.

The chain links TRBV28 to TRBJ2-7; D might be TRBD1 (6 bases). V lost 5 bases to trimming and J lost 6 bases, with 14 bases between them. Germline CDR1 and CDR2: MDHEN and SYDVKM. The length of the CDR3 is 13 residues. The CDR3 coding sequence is TGTGCCAGCAGTGCAACAGGGACGGCCGAGCAGTACTTC. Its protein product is CASSATGTAEQYF.